This T cell receptor beta chain emerged from a study of chemoradiotherapy in HPV16-positive cancers. Regarding the study as a whole: Candidate HPV-specific clones and E7-related TCR motifs grew in tumor during treatment.

Sequencing was performed with immunoSEQ multiplex PCR; in TCRdb, only in-frame clones are kept and a portion is missing. The sample consists of around 13,000 clones, 75% to 90% of them appearing once. Trimming removed 2 bases from V and 7 bases from J; junction bases left unmatched: 9. There are 16 residues in the CDR3. Per germline, CDR1 LNHDA and CDR2 SQIVND (reference sequence). With respect to this clone: The antigen is undetermined.

The sequence derives from a human donor with HPV-associated anogenital cancer. This chain joins TRBV19 and TRBJ2-1; TRBD2 matches at 9 bases. The sequencing here drew on blood, taken from a patient who underwent chemoradiotherapy. The CDR3: CASSISYSGRVNEQFF. The CDR3 DNA reads as TGTGCCAGTAGTATATCCTATAGCGGGAGAGTGAATGAGCAGTTCTTC. Filled out from reference TRBV19 and TRBJ2-1, the complete variable domain reads DGGITQSPKYLFRKEGQNVTLSCEQNLNHDAMYWYRQDPGQGLRLIYYSQIVNDFQKGDIAEGYSVSREKKESFPLTVTSAQKNPTAFYLCASSISYSGRVNEQFFGPGTRLTVL.